What follows is one TCR beta chain and its context. Its specificity is not known. This entry comes from a study of beta chain features in type 1 diabetes. Study findings and constraints: Among all four CD4+ subsets, Type 1 diabetes patients had TCRB CDR3s that were moderately but significantly shorter.

cDNA synthesis used the whole RNA isolate, giving expressed TCRB sequences. Sequenced by immunoSEQ multiplex PCR; TCRdb stores in-frame clones only, minus some. Among more than 550,000 clones listed, around 15% were seen once. The CDR3 length is 12 residues. V was trimmed by 0 bases and J by 4 bases, leaving 4 bases between them. Germline assignment: CDR1 SGHRS and CDR2 YFSETQ. The source is a man between 18 and 29 years old with type 1 diabetes. The chain recombines TRBV5-1 with TRBJ1-2; D call uncertain. The source material was naive CD4+ T cells from blood. CDR3 protein: CASSLDIYGYTF. The DNA of the CDR3 is TGCGCCAGCAGCTTGGACATCTATGGCTACACCTTC. Supplemented by reference TRBV5-1 and TRBJ1-2, the full variable domain reads KAGVTQTPRYLIKTRGQQVTLSCSPISGHRSVSWYQQTPGQGLQFLFEYFSETQRNKGNFPGRFSGRQFSNSRSEMNVSTLELGDSALYLCASSLDIYGYTFGSGTRLTVV.